The 3 T cell receptor beta chains below come from one sample, sequenced in a study of OX40 agonist ivuxolimab in advanced cancers. Clones were read by immunoSEQ multiplex PCR, and TCRdb kept only the in-frame ones, dropping some. The table has 60,000 to 80,000 clones, 75% to 90% seen once; the top ten hold about 10%. The input for sequencing was CD4+ or CD8+ T cells sorted from blood, taken in a trial of the OX40 agonist ivuxolimab. Source of these receptors: an adult with an advanced solid tumor such as melanoma, head and neck, liver or kidney cancer.

This sequence joins TRBV19 and TRBJ1-1; possibly TRBD1 for D (5 bases). Germline CDR1 reads LNHDA; CDR2 reads SQIVND (reference sequence). Trimming took off 7 bases at V and 3 bases at J, with 21 bases between the two ends. There are 16 residues in the CDR3. The CDR3 protein is CASTSALGREDTEAFF. The CDR3 bases are TGTGCCAGTACCTCCGCCTTGGGGCGCGAGGACACTGAAGCTTTCTTT.

CDR3 protein: CASSPRSTSGHLGTDTQYF. CDR3 DNA sequence: TGTGCCAGCAGCCCGCGTTCGACTAGCGGGCACCTGGGCACAGATACGCAGTATTTT. The genes are TRBV9 and TRBJ2-3; 10 positions agree with TRBD2. This CDR3 comprises 19 residues. With V trimmed by 4 bases and J by 1 base, 15 bases remained unmatched. Per the germline V gene, CDR1 is SGDLS and CDR2 is YYNGEE.

This chain connects TRBV5-1 to TRBJ2-5; D is possibly TRBD1 or TRBD2 (5 bases each). Trimming took 3 bases from V and 0 from J, leaving 9 bases between them. Per germline, CDR1 SGHRS and CDR2 YFSETQ. The CDR3 runs to 14 residues. The CDR3: CASSSGTNQETQYF. DNA of the CDR3: TGCGCCAGCAGCTCAGGGACCAACCAAGAGACCCAGTACTTC.